Described below is a single T cell receptor (beta chain) sequence and its context. What it binds is not known. Data came from immunoSEQ multiplex PCR; TCRdb stores just in-frame clones and leaves some out. The sample yields fewer than 150,000 clones, about 92% seen once. The source of the sample is a study of graft-versus-host responses after intestinal transplantation. Study overall: Anti-thymocyte globulin induction was given to all recipients, followed by tacrolimus and steroids for roughly 3 years.

Study-wide findings and caveats: Early after transplant, HvG declines were associated with peak levels of circulating GvH clones.

From germline, CDR1 is SGHDT and CDR2 YYEEEE. The CDR3 length is 13 residues. V lost 0 bases and J lost 2, with 5 bases in between. The chain has TRBV5-6 and TRBJ2-5, with unresolved D. Here the sequenced sample was unstimulated CD4+ T cells sorted from spleen or lymph node cells, taken before intestinal transplant. This TCR was recovered from a human donor who received an intestinal transplant. The CDR3 here is CASSLADQETQYF. CDR3 in DNA: TGTGCCAGCAGCTTGGCCGATCAAGAGACCCAGTACTTC.